This passage covers 25 T cell receptor beta chains from one sample sequenced in a study of patients and donors after allogeneic stem cell transplantation. TCRdb ran MiXCR on the RT-PCR reads and lists one entry per CDR3 protein. The sample holds approximately 220,000 distinct CDR3 sequences, 35% to 45% seen once. Material for sequencing was blood, either unsorted or a sorted T cell fraction (not recorded which). The receptors were gathered from a human donor who was either an allogeneic HSCT recipient or a stem cell or donor lymphocyte infusion donor (not recorded which). It is not recorded whose cells these are; they may come from a transplant donor.

This clonotype was seen ten or more times. This chain uses TRBV25-1 with TRBJ1-1; D unresolved. The CDR3 spans 12 residues. Trimming removed 4 bases from V and 1 base from J, with 4 bases in between. From germline, CDR1 is MGHDK and CDR2 SYGVNS. The CDR3 DNA follows: TGTGCCAGCAGTGGTCGGAACACTGAAGCTTTCTTT. This sequence encodes CASSGRNTEAFF.

This clonotype was seen more than once but under ten times. The CDR3 region is CASSPFGGWGEKLFF. The DNA of the CDR3 is TGTGCCAGCAGTCCCTTCGGGGGGTGGGGTGAAAAACTGTTTTTT. This chain uses TRBV12-3 or TRBV12-4 with TRBJ1-4; tentatively, D is TRBD1 (5 bases). V shed 5 bases and J shed 7 bases, with 17 bases lying between them. The CDR3 loop spans 15 amino acids.

The chain carries TRBV10-2 and TRBJ2-3; 8 bases are shared with TRBD2. Germline trimming cut 3 bases from V and 4 bases from J; bases unmatched to any gene: 12. The CDR3 sequence is 17 residues long. The germline V gene encodes CDR1 WSHSY and CDR2 SAAADI. CDR3 loop: CASSERGGTPRADTQYF. In DNA form, the CDR3 reads TGCGCCAGCAGTGAACGCGGGGGGACGCCGCGGGCAGATACGCAGTATTTT.

This chain connects TRBV12-3 or TRBV12-4 to TRBJ2-3, with 7 bases fitting TRBD1. The J segment lost 0 bases and the V segment lost 4 bases, leaving 7 bases of the junction unmatched. There are 16 residues in the CDR3. CDR3 amino acids: CASSSPGTESTDTQYF. The CDR3 nucleotides are TGTGCCAGCAGTTCCCCCGGGACAGAAAGCACAGATACGCAGTATTTT.

The CDR3 nucleotides are TGCAGTGCTAGAGAACTAGCGGGGAGTTGGGCCGGGGAGCTGTTTTTT. Translation: CSARELAGSWAGELFF. The rearrangement joins TRBV20-1 to TRBJ2-2, with 10 bases identical to TRBD2. J lost 6 bases, V lost 0 bases, and 7 bases had no gene match. Germline CDR1 is DFQATT and CDR2 is SNEGSKA (reference sequence). The CDR3 runs to 16 residues.

The genes are TRBV10-3 and TRBJ1-2; 7 bases are a match to TRBD1. Germline V gives CDR1 ENHRY, CDR2 SYGVKD. The junction had 8 bases not matched to a gene; V was cut back by 7 bases and J by 3 bases. The CDR3 is 14 residues long. CDR3: CAIMSAGTDYGYTF. The CDR3 DNA is TGTGCCATCATGAGTGCCGGGACAGACTATGGCTACACCTTC.

In this sample, this clonotype turned up a few times. The rearrangement links TRBV21-1 to TRBJ1-5; TRBD1, the table's D call, was not compared with the DNA. TRBV21-1 is annotated as a pseudogene. The CDR3 contains 15 residues. The CDR3 here is CASSSRGRAEQPQHF. In nucleotides, the CDR3 is TGTGCCAGCAGCTCCCGGGGCAGGGCGGAACAGCCCCAGCATTTT.

This chain connects TRBV5-6 to TRBJ2-2; a possible D gene is TRBD1 (6 bases). This CDR3 region has 15 residues. Trimming pared 4 bases from V and 0 bases from J, leaving 10 bases between. The germline V gene encodes CDR1 SGHDT and CDR2 YYEEEE. CDR3 sequence (DNA): TGTGCCAGCAGCCCCGGGACACCGAACACCGGGGAGCTGTTTTTT. Translated, it gives CASSPGTPNTGELFF.

This clonotype was picked up a small number of times. The chain joins TRBV19 to TRBJ1-2; D gene unclear. V was pared by 7 bases and J by 4 bases, with 13 bases between. Germline-derived CDR1 and CDR2 are LNHDA and SQIVND (reference sequence). This CDR3 has 13 residues. In nucleotides, the CDR3 is TGTGCCAGTAAATTTGCGAATGTCTATGGCTACACCTTC. Protein product: CASKFANVYGYTF.

This clonotype has just one count. The V and J genes are TRBV4-1 and TRBJ1-6; D possibly corresponds to TRBD1 (5 bases). Trimming left V 1 base short and J 9 bases short, with 22 bases between. The germline V gene has CDR1 MGHRA and CDR2 YSYEKL. This CDR3 is built from 18 residues. This chain's CDR3 is CASSQGTRERSWISPLHF. In nucleotides, the CDR3 is TGCGCCAGCAGCCAAGGGACCAGGGAAAGAAGTTGGATTTCACCCCTCCACTTT.

This clonotype was seen only a few times. V usage is TRBV15 and J usage is TRBJ1-2, with D possibly TRBD1 on 6 matching bases. Germline lookup yields CDR1 LNHNV and CDR2 YYDKDF (reference sequence). This CDR3 region has 14 residues. Trimming took off 5 bases at V and 6 bases at J, with 16 bases between the two ends. The CDR3 region has the DNA TGTGCCACCAGCCCCCTCGGGGGCGCGGATGGCTACACCTTC. Its translation is CATSPLGGADGYTF.

In this sample, this clonotype turned up many times. This chain connects TRBV6-2 or TRBV6-3 to TRBJ1-5, with D perhaps TRBD1 (5 bases). This CDR3 has 17 amino acids. V dropped 5 bases and J dropped 4 bases, with 21 bases sitting between them. Germline-derived CDR1 and CDR2 are MNHEY and SVGEGT. CDR3 sequence: CASSEGRGRFRNQPQHF. DNA of the CDR3: TGTGCCAGCAGTGAAGGAAGGGGAAGATTTCGGAATCAGCCCCAGCATTTT.

The chain links TRBV4-2 to TRBJ2-3; no reliable D call. CDR1 is LGHNA, CDR2 YNFKEQ, per germline. There are 15 residues in the CDR3. V gave up 1 base and J gave up 1 base, with 9 bases separating them. CDR3 residues: CASSQAHTGTDTQYF. Here the CDR3 DNA reads TGTGCCAGCAGCCAAGCCCATACAGGCACAGATACGCAGTATTTT.

There are a few counts of this clonotype. The V and J genes are TRBV14 and TRBJ1-1; D is uncertain. Germline V CDR1 and CDR2: SGHDN, FVKESK. The CDR3 covers 12 residues. V was cut by 1 base and J by 10 bases, with 10 bases left in between. CDR3 residues: CASSQGGEGAFF. Here the CDR3 DNA reads TGTGCCAGCAGCCAAGGAGGTGAGGGAGCTTTCTTT. The full variable domain, its missing parts supplied by reference TRBV14 and TRBJ1-1, is EAGVTQFPSHSVIEKGQTVTLRCDPISGHDNLYWYRRVMGKEIKFLLHFVKESKQDESGMPNNRFLAERTGGTYSTLKVQPAELEDSGVYFCASSQGGEGAFFGQGTRLTVV.

Regarding this clonotype: A much larger clone lies one base from this, so it may be a read error. The chain links TRBV7-2 to TRBJ1-5; 8 positions match TRBD1. This CDR3 contains 14 residues. The trim removed 1 base at V and 6 bases at J, leaving 2 bases unmatched. Germline V gene sequence: CDR1 SGHTA, CDR2 FQGNSA. CDR3 DNA sequence: TGTGCCAGCAGCTTAGGGACAGGGAGTCAGCCCCAGCATTTT. Its protein product is CASSLGTGSQPQHF.

V gene TRBV20-1 combines with J gene TRBJ2-6; the match to TRBD1 covers 7 bases. This CDR3 spans 18 amino acids. V shed 1 base and J 2 bases; nucleotides not matched to a gene: 11. Germline V CDR1 and CDR2: DFQATT, SNEGSKA (reference sequence). The CDR3 loop reads CSARVWAGQAAGANVLTF. The DNA of the CDR3 is TGCAGTGCTAGAGTCTGGGCAGGACAGGCTGCTGGGGCCAACGTCCTGACTTTC.

The sample holds a few counts of this clonotype. The CDR3 sequence is CASGISGANVLTF. The DNA for the CDR3 is TGTGCCAGCGGAATCTCTGGGGCCAACGTCCTGACTTTC. This chain links TRBV7-2 with TRBJ2-6; D remains ambiguous. CDR3 size: 13 residues. V shed 8 bases and J shed 0 bases, with 5 bases lying between them. Germline assignment: CDR1 SGHTA and CDR2 FQGNSA.

The rearrangement uses TRBV5-1 and TRBJ1-1; perhaps TRBD1 as D (5 bases). CDR3 length: 13 residues. Trimming shortened V by 1 base and J by 7 bases, and 11 bases separated the two germline ends. In germline, CDR1 is SGHRS, CDR2 YFSETQ. The CDR3 loop is CASSLLHDSEAFF. CDR3 sequence (DNA): TGCGCCAGCAGCTTGCTCCATGACAGTGAAGCTTTCTTT.

This clonotype has just a few counts. The chain has TRBV10-2 and TRBJ1-2; tentatively, D is TRBD1 (6 bases). V shed 5 bases and J shed 4 bases, with 11 bases lying between them. CDR1 and CDR2 (germline): WSHSY, SAAADI. CDR3 length equals 13 residues. CDR3 bases: TGCGCCAGCAGTCACAGGGCTGGCTATGGCTACACCTTC. It translates to CASSHRAGYGYTF.

The rearrangement links TRBV11-2 to TRBJ1-5; D is undetermined. Germline CDR1 is SGHAT and CDR2 is FQNNGV. V lost 4 bases, J lost 5 bases, and 9 bases lay in between. The CDR3 is made up of 13 amino acids. Here the CDR3 DNA reads TGTGCCAGCAGCTACAGCGTCGATCAGCCCCAGCATTTT. Its translation: CASSYSVDQPQHF.

This clonotype was picked up a small number of times. The rearrangement uses TRBV15 and TRBJ1-5; the D is unclear. The CDR3 is 14 residues long. With 5 bases removed from V and 9 bases from J, the gap between germline ends came to 17 bases. Germline V gene lookup returns CDR1 LNHNV and CDR2 YYDKDF (reference sequence). The CDR3 is CATSEYTDRAPQHF. CDR3 nucleotides: TGTGCCACCAGCGAGTACACTGACCGGGCGCCCCAGCATTTT.

The rearrangement uses TRBV6-2 or TRBV6-3 and TRBJ1-5, with 7 bases identical to TRBD1. J was trimmed by 6 bases and V by 4 bases; bases with no gene match: 15. The CDR3 contains 17 residues. In germline, CDR1 is MNHEY, CDR2 SVGEGT. CDR3 in amino acids: CASSSIIKGAAGQPQHF. CDR3 DNA sequence: TGTGCCAGCAGTTCCATCATTAAGGGGGCCGCGGGTCAGCCCCAGCATTTT.

This chain connects TRBV20-1 to TRBJ1-1; 9 bases line up with TRBD1. Germline CDR1 DFQATT, CDR2 SNEGSKA (reference sequence). V shed 6 bases and J 5 bases; nucleotides not matched to a gene: 10. This CDR3 is built from 14 residues. CDR3 sequence: CSAIYRGQRTEAFF. CDR3 DNA: TGCAGTGCCATTTACAGGGGGCAAAGAACTGAAGCTTTCTTT.

This clonotype turned up a few times. The J gene is TRBJ1-2, the V gene TRBV2; D is unresolved. The V end was cut by 6 bases, the J end by 4 bases, with 15 bases between. The CDR3 has 14 residues. Germline V gene data show CDR1 as SNHLY and CDR2 as FYNNEI. DNA of the CDR3: TGTGCCAGCAGCTGGACCGCATCCCGCTATGGCTACACCTTC. Translation gives CASSWTASRYGYTF. The entire variable domain, with the rest obtained from reference TRBV2 and TRBJ1-2, is as follows: EPEVTQTPSHQVTQMGQEVILRCVPISNHLYFYWYRQILGQKVEFLVSFYNNEISEKSEIFDDQFSVERPDGSNFTLKIRSTKLEDSAMYFCASSWTASRYGYTFGSGTRLTVV.

J is TRBJ2-7 and V is TRBV18, with D uncertain. CDR1 and CDR2 from the germline V gene are KGHSH and LQKENI. The CDR3 is made up of 13 amino acids. The ends were cut back, 6 bases at V and 7 bases at J, with 16 bases in the middle. The CDR3 is CASSSVGLTEQYF. In DNA form, the CDR3 reads TGTGCCAGCTCCTCAGTGGGCCTTACAGAGCAGTACTTC.